A single sample gave rise to the 10 T cell receptor beta chains below, sequenced in a study of blood T cells in healthy people across ages. Primers used in a second PCR of about 7 to 11 cycles were a sample-barcoded 5' primer and a J-beta primer mix. TCRdb itself ran the 5' RACE reads through MiXCR, one entry per CDR3 protein. The sample carries about 590,000 distinct CDR3 sequences, approximately 30% recorded once. Sequenced: blood. These receptors were taken from an elderly woman in good health.

This clonotype was found a few times. This chain joins TRBV5-1 and TRBJ1-1, with TRBD1 matching 7 bases. The V gene end was trimmed by 2 bases and the J gene end by 8 bases; junction bases not matched to a gene: 9. Germline V CDR1 and CDR2: SGHRS, YFSETQ. CDR3 length: 14 residues. The CDR3 here is CASSLFVGGQEAFF. CDR3 bases: TGCGCCAGCAGCTTATTTGTGGGGGGACAGGAAGCTTTCTTT.

Here the CDR3 reads CASSSRSNSGNTIYF. The CDR3 DNA is TGCGCCAGCAGCTCCCGATCGAACTCTGGAAACACCATATATTTT. V is TRBV5-1 and J is TRBJ1-3; D is unclear. V was clipped by 3 bases and J by 0 bases, with 10 bases between them. There are 15 residues in the CDR3. The V gene's germline CDR1 is SGHRS and CDR2 YFSETQ.

About this clonotype: A much larger clone is a single base away; this may be a read error. This rearrangement joins TRBV10-3 to TRBJ2-5, with D possibly matching TRBD2 (5 bases). V dropped 8 bases and J dropped 11 bases, with 18 bases sitting between them. Germline V lookup: CDR1 ENHRY, CDR2 SYGVKD. The length of the CDR3 is 12 residues. The CDR3 sequence: CAIGTVGIEQYF. DNA for the CDR3: TGTGCCATCGGAACAGTCGGGATAGAGCAGTACTTC.

The chain joins TRBV5-1 to TRBJ1-1; a weak D match, TRBD1 (6 bases). Germline V lookup: CDR1 SGHRS, CDR2 YFSETQ. This CDR3 comprises 15 residues. Trimming stripped 0 bases from V and 0 bases from J, with 9 bases between. In DNA form, the CDR3 reads TGCGCCAGCAGCTTGGCGTCAGGGGTGAACACTGAAGCTTTCTTT. The encoded protein is CASSLASGVNTEAFF. The full variable domain, its missing parts supplied by reference TRBV5-1 and TRBJ1-1, is KAGVTQTPRYLIKTRGQQVTLSCSPISGHRSVSWYQQTPGQGLQFLFEYFSETQRNKGNFPGRFSGRQFSNSRSEMNVSTLELGDSALYLCASSLASGVNTEAFFGQGTRLTVV.

Remarks on this clonotype: A much larger clone sits a single nucleotide away, making a read error possible. This sequence joins TRBV9 and TRBJ2-5; weak D call: TRBD2 (5 bases). There are 18 residues in the CDR3. The V gene's germline CDR1 is SGDLS and CDR2 YYNGEE. The CDR3 sequence: CTSSVGAGQARRKETQYF. Here the CDR3 DNA reads TGTACCAGCAGCGTAGGAGCCGGGCAGGCTAGGAGGAAAGAGACCCAGTACTTC.

This clonotype was seen only a few times. It may be a read error: a sequence one base away is much more abundant. The chain combines TRBV3-1 with TRBJ2-4, with TRBD2 as a possible D gene (6 bases). The V and J ends lost 0 bases and 13 bases respectively, with 28 bases between them. Germline lookup yields CDR1 LGHDT and CDR2 YNNKEL (reference sequence). CDR3 length: 18 amino acids. CDR3 region: CASSQDPRRRGPYNEQYF. The CDR3 DNA is TGTGCCAGCAGCCAAGATCCCCGGCGGCGGGGCCCCTACAATGAGCAGTACTTC.

In this sample, this clonotype turned up once. A much larger clone differs by one base, so this may be a read error. The chain is built from TRBV3-1 and TRBJ1-1, with D hard to call. The CDR3 has 16 amino acids. Germline CDR1 and CDR2: LGHDT and YNNKEL (reference sequence). In DNA, the CDR3 is TGTGCCGGCAGCCAACTTCCTTGGACGGGTTACACTGAAGCTTTCTTT. Encoded protein: CAGSQLPWTGYTEAFF. The whole variable domain, remainder taken from reference TRBV3-1 and TRBJ1-1, is DTAVSQTPKYLVTQMGNDKSIKCEQNLGHDTMYWYKQDSKKFLKIMFSYNNKELIINETVPNRFSPKSPDKAHLNLHINSLELGDSAVYFCAGSQLPWTGYTEAFFGQGTRLTVV.

This clonotype was counted a few times. An end of the junction differs from the germline gene, which may be a read error. The chain is built from TRBV6-1 and TRBJ1-5; the D gene is possibly TRBD1 (5 bases). The CDR3 is 15 amino acids. Germline lookup yields CDR1 MNHNS and CDR2 SASEGT. The CDR3 reads CASSERQGSSQPQHF. The CDR3 bases are TGTGCCAGCAGTGAAAGGCAGGGAAGCAGTCAGCCCCAGCATTTT.

This rearrangement joins TRBV18 to TRBJ2-1, with TRBD2 matching 15 bases. The CDR3 is 17 residues long. Germline assignment: CDR1 KGHSH and CDR2 LQKENI. The junction had 9 bases not matched to a gene; V was cut back by 4 bases and J by 8 bases. The CDR3 nucleotides read TGTGCCAGCTCACTTTTGGGACTAGCGGGGGGCACAGATGAGCAGTTCTTC. This sequence encodes CASSLLGLAGGTDEQFF.

This clonotype has a count of ten or more. The chain carries TRBV5-1 and TRBJ2-1, with 9 bases fitting TRBD2. The germline V gene has CDR1 SGHRS and CDR2 YFSETQ. The CDR3 loop spans 14 amino acids. The trim removed 2 bases at V and 9 bases at J, leaving 6 bases unmatched. This CDR3 reads CASSFASGGSEQFF. In DNA form, the CDR3 reads TGCGCCAGCAGCTTCGCCAGCGGGGGGAGTGAGCAGTTCTTC.